The entry below describes one T cell receptor (beta chain). These data are taken from a study of blood T cell repertoires in COVID-19. In the study overall: Samples of COVID-19 (acute and convalescent) were obtained from the United States, Italy and Spain. PBMCs, B-cell-depleted T cells, or T cells were the source of the cDNA or gDNA that made up the material.

Germline loops: CDR1 MNHNY, CDR2 SVGAGI (reference sequence). The ends lost 8 bases at V and 6 bases at J; junction bases unmatched: 12. The CDR3 has 15 amino acids. Original handling: Scientists estimated how many nucleated cells there were by amplifying reference gene primers. Profiling relied on immunoSEQ multiplex PCR, and the TCRdb table lists in-frame clones only, not all of them. The V and J calls and the clone size are those of that table, but D and trimming were determined from the DNA. The data contain tens of thousands of clones, about four fifths of them singletons. This chain connects TRBV6-6 to TRBJ2-2, with TRBD1 identical over 7 bases. This TCR was sampled from a human donor in a cohort sampled during active COVID-19. Sequenced input: peripheral blood. CDR3 region: CASCGPNRGPGELFF. CDR3 nucleotide sequence: TGTGCCAGCTGCGGGCCAAACAGGGGTCCCGGGGAGCTGTTTTTT.